This record covers a single TCR beta chain. Antigen: not known. PCR primers comprised 60 Vbeta and 13 Jbeta primers. Per the original methods: Some 9.9 million shared chains were among some 80 million unique TCR beta chains counted in a later analysis. Assay used: immunoSEQ multiplex PCR; TCRdb lists only in-frame clones, some missing. V and J calls and clone size follow that table, whereas D and trimming were derived from the DNA. This table lists around 80,000 clones. These data come from a study of cytomegalovirus exposure and HLA in healthy donors. Whole-study results and caveats: What was likely a sequencing artifact was a cluster of highly shared sequence variants. Available immune exposure information covered CMV serostatus only.

The CDR3 is 16 residues long. The ends lost 3 bases at V and 4 bases at J; junction bases unmatched: 6. Germline-derived CDR1 and CDR2 are LNHDA and SQIVND (reference sequence). The sequence was collected from a boy younger than 18 in good health and CMV-seronegative. The rearrangement uses TRBV19 and TRBJ2-3; TRBD2 matches 11 bases. Sample: PBMCs. The CDR3 DNA is TGTGCCAGTAGTATCGGCCTAGCGGGGGGTTCAGATACGCAGTATTTT. Translation gives CASSIGLAGGSDTQYF.